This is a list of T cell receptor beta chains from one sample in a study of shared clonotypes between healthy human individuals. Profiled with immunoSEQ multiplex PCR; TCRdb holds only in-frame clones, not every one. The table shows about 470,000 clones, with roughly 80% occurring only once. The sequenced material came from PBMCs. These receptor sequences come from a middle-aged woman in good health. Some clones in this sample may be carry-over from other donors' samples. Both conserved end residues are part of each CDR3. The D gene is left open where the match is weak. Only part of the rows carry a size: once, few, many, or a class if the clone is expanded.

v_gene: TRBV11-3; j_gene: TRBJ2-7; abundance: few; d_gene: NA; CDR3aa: CASSFDTTRSYEQYF; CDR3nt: TGTGCCAGCAGCTTTGATACTACCCGATCCTACGAGCAGTACTTC
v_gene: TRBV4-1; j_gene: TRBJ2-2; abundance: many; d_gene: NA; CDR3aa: CASSRGLFGELFF; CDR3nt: TGCGCCAGCAGCCGGGGACTGTTCGGGGAGCTGTTTTTT
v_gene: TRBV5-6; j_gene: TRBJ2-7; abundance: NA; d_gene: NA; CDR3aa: CASSLSRQAQYF; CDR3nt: TGTGCCAGCAGCTTAAGTCGACAGGCGCAGTACTTC
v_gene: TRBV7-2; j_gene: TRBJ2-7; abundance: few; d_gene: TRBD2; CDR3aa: CASSLGLAGGNEQYF; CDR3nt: TGTGCCAGCAGCTTAGGACTAGCGGGAGGTAACGAGCAGTACTTC
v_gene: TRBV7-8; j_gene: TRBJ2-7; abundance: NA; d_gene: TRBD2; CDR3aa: CASSVAGISYEQYF; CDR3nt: TGTGCCAGCAGCGTAGCGGGGATCTCCTACGAGCAGTACTTC
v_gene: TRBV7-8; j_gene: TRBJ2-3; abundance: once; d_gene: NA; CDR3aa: CASSPRFLGGTDTQYF; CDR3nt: TGTGCCAGCAGCCCCAGGTTTTTAGGGGGCACAGATACGCAGTATTTT
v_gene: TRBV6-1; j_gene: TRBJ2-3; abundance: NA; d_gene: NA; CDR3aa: CASSEGAGSTDTQYF; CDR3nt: TGTGCCAGCAGTGAGGGGGCAGGGAGCACAGATACGCAGTATTTT
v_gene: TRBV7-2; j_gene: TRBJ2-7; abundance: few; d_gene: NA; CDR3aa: CASSFPWSDEQYF; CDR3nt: TGTGCCAGCAGTTTTCCATGGAGCGACGAGCAGTACTTC
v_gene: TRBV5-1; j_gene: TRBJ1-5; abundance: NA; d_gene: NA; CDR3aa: CASSPGDGRSGQPQHF; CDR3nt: TGCGCCAGCAGCCCCGGGGACGGGAGGAGCGGTCAGCCCCAGCATTTT
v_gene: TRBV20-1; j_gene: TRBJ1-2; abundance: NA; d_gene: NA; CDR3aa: CSARDVGGYTF; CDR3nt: TGCAGTGCTAGAGATGTAGGTGGCTACACCTTC
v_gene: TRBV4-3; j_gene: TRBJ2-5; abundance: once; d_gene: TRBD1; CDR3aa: CSSSQEAGTGGETQYF; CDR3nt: TGCTCCAGCAGCCAGGAAGCCGGGACAGGCGGTGAGACCCAGTACTTC
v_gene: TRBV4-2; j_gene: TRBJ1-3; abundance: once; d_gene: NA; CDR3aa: CASSQGDWGNTIYF; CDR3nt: TGTGCCAGCAGCCAAGGCGACTGGGGAAACACCATATATTTT
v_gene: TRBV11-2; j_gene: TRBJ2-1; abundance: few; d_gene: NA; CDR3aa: CASSEWGVEQFF; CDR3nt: TGTGCCAGCAGCGAATGGGGGGTTGAGCAGTTCTTC
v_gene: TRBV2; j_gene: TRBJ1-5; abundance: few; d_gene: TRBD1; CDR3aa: CASSTQGVQQPQHF; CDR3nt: TGTGCCAGCAGTACTCAGGGGGTACAGCAGCCCCAGCATTTT
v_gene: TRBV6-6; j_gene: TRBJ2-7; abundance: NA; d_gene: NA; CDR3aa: CASSPSSYEQYF; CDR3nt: TGTGCCAGCAGTCCCAGCTCCTACGAGCAGTACTTC
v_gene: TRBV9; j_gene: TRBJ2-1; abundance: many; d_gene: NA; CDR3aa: CASSVVPGAGDEQFF; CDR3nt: TGTGCCAGCAGCGTAGTGCCTGGGGCTGGCGATGAGCAGTTCTTC
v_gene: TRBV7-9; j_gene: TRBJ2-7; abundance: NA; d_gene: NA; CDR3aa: CASSLAWDGIYEQYF; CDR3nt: TGTGCCAGCAGCTTAGCCTGGGACGGAATCTACGAGCAGTACTTC
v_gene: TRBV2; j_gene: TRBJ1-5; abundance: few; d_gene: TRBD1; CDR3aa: CASTGTGGINQPQHF; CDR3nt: TGTGCCAGCACCGGGACAGGCGGAATCAATCAGCCCCAGCATTTT
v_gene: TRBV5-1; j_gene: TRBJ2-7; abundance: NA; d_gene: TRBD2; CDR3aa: CASSRGGTSGRSYEQYF; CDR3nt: TGCGCCAGCAGCCGTGGCGGGACTAGCGGACGCTCCTACGAGCAGTACTTC
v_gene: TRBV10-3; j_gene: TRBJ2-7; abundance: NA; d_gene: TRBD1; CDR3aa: CAIGDSSYEQYF; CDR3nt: TGTGCCATCGGGGACAGTTCCTACGAGCAGTACTTC
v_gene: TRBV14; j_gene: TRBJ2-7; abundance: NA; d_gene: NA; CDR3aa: CASSQGRTTYYEQYF; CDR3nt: TGTGCCAGCAGCCAAGGCCGGACTACATACTACGAGCAGTACTTC
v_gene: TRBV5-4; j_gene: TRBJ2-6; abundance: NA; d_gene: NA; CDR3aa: CASSPRGGPGSGANVLTF; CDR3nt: TGTGCCAGCAGCCCGCGTGGCGGGCCCGGCTCTGGGGCCAACGTCCTGACTTTC